The present entry profiles one T cell receptor (beta chain) with its context. Going by frequency, this clonotype is medium-sized (0.01 to 0.1%); no count is logged. Its antigen remains unidentified. This sample is part of a study of CXCR3-negative and CXCR3-positive naive CD8 T cells (dated by TCRdb to the late 2010s). In terms of the full investigation: In total, some 130 million TRB reads were obtained, or roughly 1.5 +/- 0.3 million reads per library. Data from fewer than 12 donors, pooled across two independent experiments, went into the diversity and physicochemical repertoire analyses. Naive subsets from 5 or 6 donors and memory cells from 3 donors were included in the TRBV-TRBJ cluster analysis. The paper as a whole reports these results and caveats: Naive CXCR3-negative and CXCR3-positive cells from the same donor showed similar TRBV-TRBJ usage, whereas memory cells showed distinct patterns. Because surface CD5, which is linked to self-reactivity in mice, was comparable between the naive subsets, TCR interaction strength was also inferred from the physicochemical properties of TRB CDR3s. Because CXCR3 expression was partially decreased after cryopreservation, freshly isolated PBMCs were used for most assays. TRB CDR3s from CXCR3-positive naive cells showed higher hydrophobicity (lower Kidera factor 4), lower energy, and higher strength and volume indices than CXCR3-negative naive cells. Both naive subsets had comparably high repertoire diversity, while memory CD8+ T cells had much lower repertoire diversity.

The instrument was a NextSeq 550. The Human TCR Profiling Kit (MiLaboratory) was used to prepare UMI-labeled 5' RACE TRB cDNA libraries. The full amount of extracted RNA was used for cDNA synthesis, and the full amount of resulting cDNA was used for PCR amplification. Libraries were prepared in parallel with an identical number of PCR cycles. Processing in the source paper ran as follows. MIGEC and MiXCR extracted about 50,000 +/- 10,000 unique UMI-labeled TRB cDNA molecules per library, requiring at least two reads per UMI. An average of roughly 40,000 +/- 10,000 functional in-frame TRB CDR3 nucleotide clonotypes without stop codons was found per library. Diversity metrics, including normalized Shannon-Wiener and Chao1, were computed in VDJtools after downsampling to 5000 UMI-labeled TRB molecules per sample. VDJtools was used to calculate clonotype-size-weighted physicochemical properties of the central five CDR3 residues, namely interaction energy, strength, volume and Kidera factor 4. TCRdb reprocessed the reads and provides one entry for every CDR3 protein sequence; no DNA is given. TCRdb's processing, not the study's, gives the V and J calls here. This sample's listing comprises 5,000 to 6,500 distinct CDR3 sequences. 2% of the sample is held by the ten biggest clonotypes.

Each CD8+ T cell subset was flow-sorted in triplicate, with roughly 300,000 cells per subset placed directly into RLT lysis buffer. To keep memory contaminants out, a stringent definition of naive CD8+ T cells was applied: CD45RO-CCR7+CD27+CD95-. Peripheral blood mononuclear cells were isolated from buffy coats by standard density gradient centrifugation. A FACSAria III was used to flow-sort naive CXCR3-negative and CXCR3-positive CD8+ T cells. Total RNA was extracted from sorted cells with an RNeasy Mini Kit. Counted from cysteine to phenylalanine, this CDR3 has 13 amino acids. No DNA appears here. Per the germline V gene (reference sequence), DFQATT is the CDR1 and SNEGSKA is the CDR2.

The sequenced material came from naive CXCR3- CD8+ T cells from blood. Sample cell subset or site, as interpreted from the label and publication: CD45RO-CCR7+CD27+CD95- naive CD8+ T cells lacking CXCR3 (TNR3-). The chain employs TRBV20-1 and TRBJ1-1. The source of this sequence is a human donor in good health. Some clones in this sample may be carry-over from other donors' samples. CDR3 loop: CSARGLISTEAFF.